This T cell receptor beta chain was captured in a study of cytomegalovirus exposure and HLA in healthy donors. Study-wide findings and caveats: Previous analysis showed most TCR beta V segments were productive about 87% or about 30% of the time. V- and J-gene trimming in TCR beta was tied to a missense DCLRE1C variant by an analysis performed later.

CDR3 length: 12 amino acids. Germline lookup yields CDR1 SEHNR and CDR2 FQNEAQ (reference sequence). Unrecorded immune exposure was likely among donors, who were nominally healthy when sampled. Concerning this clone: Its antigen is as yet unknown.

PCR employed 60 Vbeta and 13 Jbeta primers. The method was immunoSEQ multiplex PCR; TCRdb's version includes in-frame clones alone and lacks a portion of them. The table records approximately 150,000 clones, 68% of them present only once. The sample was PBMCs. The V and J genes are TRBV7-9 and TRBJ2-5, with D uncertain. The DNA end favors TRBJ2-7, so the J call may be wrong. This clonotype was sampled from a woman aged 18 to 35 in good health and CMV-seropositive. CDR3 amino acids: CASSRPSDEQYF. The CDR3, as DNA: TGTGCCAGCAGTCGACCTAGTGACGAGCAGTACTTC.